The 8 T cell receptor beta chains below were found in one sample sequenced in a study of T-cell reconstitution after alpha-beta-depleted transplantation in children. Unique molecular identifiers were incorporated when the TCRbeta library was constructed. MiXCR, applied by TCRdb to the PCR reads, yields one record per CDR3 protein. This sample has some 310,000 distinct CDR3 sequences, with approximately 20% found just once. This material consisted of PBMCs, mostly from graft donor cells, taken 180 days after TCRalphabeta/CD19-depleted stem cell transplant. Receptors originate from a male patient younger than 18 who had a stem cell transplant for acute lymphoblastic leukemia, so the T cells may come from the graft donor.

This clonotype was seen repeatedly, ten times or more. The chain uses TRBV20-1 and TRBJ2-4, with a tentative D call TRBD1 (5 bases). Trimming stripped 3 bases from V and 2 bases from J, with 17 bases between. This CDR3 has 16 residues. The germline V gene encodes CDR1 DFQATT and CDR2 SNEGSKA (reference sequence). The CDR3 region has the DNA TGCAGTGCTAGGCAAATCAGGGCAAGTCCCAAAAACATTCAGTACTTC. It codes for CSARQIRASPKNIQYF.

This chain joins TRBV5-1 and TRBJ1-5, with a tentative D call TRBD1 (5 bases). The germline V gene has CDR1 SGHRS and CDR2 YFSETQ. This CDR3 is built from 15 residues. The V and J ends lost 1 base and 1 base respectively, with 9 bases between them. CDR3 amino acids: CASSLFDSSNQPQHF. The CDR3 nucleotides read TGCGCCAGCAGCTTGTTTGACAGCAGCAATCAGCCCCAGCATTTT.

In its sample, this clonotype was seen a few times. The chain recombines TRBV27 with TRBJ2-1; D possibly matches TRBD1 or TRBD2 (6 bases each). CDR3 length: 17 amino acids. The V and J ends lost 5 bases and 0 bases respectively, with 17 bases between them. Germline loops: CDR1 MNHEY, CDR2 SMNVEV (reference sequence). For the CDR3, the DNA is TGTGCCAGCAGTCCCGGAGGGGGGAGGTACTCCTACAATGAGCAGTTCTTC. It specifies CASSPGGGRYSYNEQFF.

This clonotype was detected only a few times. This chain connects TRBV5-4 to TRBJ1-2; D possibly corresponds to TRBD1 (5 bases). Germline V gene lookup returns CDR1 SGHNT and CDR2 YYREEE (reference sequence). The CDR3 has 17 amino acids. With 0 bases removed from V and 7 bases from J, the gap between germline ends came to 22 bases. DNA of the CDR3: TGTGCCAGCAGCTTGGTTATTACTGCTGGACAAAGAGCTGGCTACACCTTC. It specifies CASSLVITAGQRAGYTF.

This clonotype was recorded a few times. This chain links TRBV15 with TRBJ1-1, with D perhaps TRBD1 (5 bases). The ends were cut back, 6 bases at V and 0 bases at J, with 11 bases in the middle. Germline V gives CDR1 LNHNV, CDR2 YYDKDF (reference sequence). The CDR3 consists of 14 residues. DNA of the CDR3: TGTGCCACCAGACTCGACAGTCTGAACACTGAAGCTTTCTTT. Its protein product is CATRLDSLNTEAFF. Together with reference TRBV15 and TRBJ1-1, the CDR3 gives the full variable domain: DAMVIQNPRYQVTQFGKPVTLSCSQTLNHNVMYWYQQKSSQAPKLLFHYYDKDFNNEADTPDNFQSRRPNTSFCFLDIRSPGLGDTAMYLCATRLDSLNTEAFFGQGTRLTVV.

This chain joins TRBV6-5 and TRBJ2-1; 7 nucleotides align to TRBD2. This CDR3 has 15 residues. V was pared by 2 bases and J by 2 bases, with 3 bases of the junction left unmatched. Germline CDR1 and CDR2: MNHEY and SVGAGI. This chain's CDR3 is CASSYPSGPYNEQFF. CDR3 nucleotides: TGTGCCAGCAGTTACCCTAGCGGCCCCTACAATGAGCAGTTCTTC.

Notes on this clonotype: A read error may be the cause here, since a much bigger clone is one base away. This chain links TRBV3-1 with TRBJ2-7, with a tentative D call TRBD2 (5 bases). The CDR3 spans 15 residues. Per germline, CDR1 LGHDT and CDR2 YNNKEL (reference sequence). CDR3: CACSQVASRFAEQYF. CDR3 sequence (DNA): TGTGCCTGCAGCCAAGTGGCTAGCAGATTCGCCGAGCAGTACTTC.

Points on this clonotype: A single base separates this from a much larger clone, so it may be a read error. The chain joins TRBV7-2 to TRBJ1-3; no clear D gene. V was shortened by 3 bases and J by 12 bases, with 9 bases between the two germline ends. The CDR3 totals 11 residues. Germline V gene data show CDR1 as SGHTA and CDR2 as FQGNSA. Here the CDR3 DNA reads TGTGCCAGCAGCTTGGGCGACATCATATATTTT. Its translation is CASSLGDIIYF.